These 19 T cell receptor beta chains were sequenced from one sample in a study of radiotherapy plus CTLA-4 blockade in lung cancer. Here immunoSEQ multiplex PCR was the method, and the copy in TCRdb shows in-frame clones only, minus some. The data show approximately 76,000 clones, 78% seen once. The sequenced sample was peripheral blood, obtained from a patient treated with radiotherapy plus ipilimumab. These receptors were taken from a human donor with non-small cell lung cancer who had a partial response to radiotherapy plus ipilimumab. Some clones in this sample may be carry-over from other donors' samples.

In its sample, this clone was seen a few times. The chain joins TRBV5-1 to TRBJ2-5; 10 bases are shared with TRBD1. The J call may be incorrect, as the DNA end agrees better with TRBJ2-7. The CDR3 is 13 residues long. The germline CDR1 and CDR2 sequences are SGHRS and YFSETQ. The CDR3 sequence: CASSSGTGDEQYF. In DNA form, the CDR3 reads TGCGCCAGCAGCTCCGGGACAGGGGACGAGCAGTACTTC.

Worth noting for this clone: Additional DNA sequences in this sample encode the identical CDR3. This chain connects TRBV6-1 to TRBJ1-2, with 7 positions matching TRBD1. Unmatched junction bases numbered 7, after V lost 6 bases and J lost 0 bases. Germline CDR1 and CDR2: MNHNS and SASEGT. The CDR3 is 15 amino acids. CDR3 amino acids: CASRWDREANYGYTF. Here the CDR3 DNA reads TGTGCCAGCAGGTGGGACAGAGAAGCTAACTATGGCTACACCTTC.

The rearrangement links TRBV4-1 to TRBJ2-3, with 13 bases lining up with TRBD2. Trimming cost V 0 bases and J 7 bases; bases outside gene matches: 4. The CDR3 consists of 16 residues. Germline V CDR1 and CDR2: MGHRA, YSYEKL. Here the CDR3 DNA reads TGCGCCAGCAGCCAAGAGGGGACTAGCGGGATTTATACGCAGTATTTT. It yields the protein CASSQEGTSGIYTQYF.

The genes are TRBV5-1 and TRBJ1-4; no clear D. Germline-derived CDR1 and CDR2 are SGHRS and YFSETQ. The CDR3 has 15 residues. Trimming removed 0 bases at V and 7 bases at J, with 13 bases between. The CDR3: CASSLAPVGSEKLFF. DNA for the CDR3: TGCGCCAGCAGCTTGGCTCCGGTCGGGAGTGAAAAACTGTTTTTT.

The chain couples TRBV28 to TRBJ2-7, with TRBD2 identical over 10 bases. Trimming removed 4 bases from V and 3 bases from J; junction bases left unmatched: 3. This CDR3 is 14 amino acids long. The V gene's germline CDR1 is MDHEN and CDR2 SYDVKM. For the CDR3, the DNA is TGTGCCAGCAGTTGGGCTAGCGGGAGCTACGAGCAGTACTTC. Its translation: CASSWASGSYEQYF.

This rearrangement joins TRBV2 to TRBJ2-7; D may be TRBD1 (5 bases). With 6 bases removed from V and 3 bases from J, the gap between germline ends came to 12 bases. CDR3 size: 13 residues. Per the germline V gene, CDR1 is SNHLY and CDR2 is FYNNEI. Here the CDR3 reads CASRITGVYEQYF. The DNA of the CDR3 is TGTGCCAGCAGAATCACAGGAGTCTACGAGCAGTACTTC.

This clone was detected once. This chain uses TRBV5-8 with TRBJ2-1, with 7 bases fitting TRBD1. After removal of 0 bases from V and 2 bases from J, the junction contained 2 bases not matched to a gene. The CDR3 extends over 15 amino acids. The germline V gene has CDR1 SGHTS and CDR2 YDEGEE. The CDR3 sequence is CASSLAGQTYNEQFF. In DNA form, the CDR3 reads TGTGCCAGCAGCTTGGCGGGACAGACCTACAATGAGCAGTTCTTC. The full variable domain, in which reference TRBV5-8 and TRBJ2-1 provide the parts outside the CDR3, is EAGVTQSPTHLIKTRGQQATLRCSPISGHTSVYWYQQALGLGLQFLLWYDEGEERNRGNFPPRFSGRQFPNYSSELNVNALELEDSALYLCASSLAGQTYNEQFFGPGTRLTVL.

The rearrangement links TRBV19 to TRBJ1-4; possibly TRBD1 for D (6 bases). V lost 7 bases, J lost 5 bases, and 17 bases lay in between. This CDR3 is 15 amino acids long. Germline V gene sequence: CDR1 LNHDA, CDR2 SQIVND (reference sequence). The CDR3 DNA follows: TGTGCCAGTAACCGACACAGGGCGCGGAATGAAAAACTGTTTTTT. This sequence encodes CASNRHRARNEKLFF.

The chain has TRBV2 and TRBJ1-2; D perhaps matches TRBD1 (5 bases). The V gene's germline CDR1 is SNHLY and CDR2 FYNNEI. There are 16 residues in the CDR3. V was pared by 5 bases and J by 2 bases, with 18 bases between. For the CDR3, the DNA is TGTGCCAGCAGTCTCCCTGATTCGACAGACAACTATGGCTACACCTTC. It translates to CASSLPDSTDNYGYTF.

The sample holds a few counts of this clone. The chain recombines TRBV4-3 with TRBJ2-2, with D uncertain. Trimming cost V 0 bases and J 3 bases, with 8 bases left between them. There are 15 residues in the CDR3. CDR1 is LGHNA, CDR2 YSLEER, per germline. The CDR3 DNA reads TGCGCCAGCAGCCAAGATTACAGCTACACCGGGGAGCTGTTTTTT. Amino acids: CASSQDYSYTGELFF.

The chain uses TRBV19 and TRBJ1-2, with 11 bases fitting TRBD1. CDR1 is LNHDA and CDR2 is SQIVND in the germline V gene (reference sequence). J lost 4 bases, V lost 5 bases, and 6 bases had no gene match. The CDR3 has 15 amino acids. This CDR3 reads CASSPDRGRVYGYTF. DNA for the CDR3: TGTGCCAGTAGTCCGGACAGGGGGCGAGTCTATGGCTACACCTTC.

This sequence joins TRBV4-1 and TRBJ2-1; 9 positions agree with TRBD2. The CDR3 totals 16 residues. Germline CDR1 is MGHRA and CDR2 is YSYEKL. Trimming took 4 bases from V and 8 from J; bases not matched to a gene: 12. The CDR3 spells CASSRSGSYGAHEQFF. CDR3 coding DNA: TGCGCCAGCAGCCGTAGCGGGAGTTACGGTGCGCATGAGCAGTTCTTC.

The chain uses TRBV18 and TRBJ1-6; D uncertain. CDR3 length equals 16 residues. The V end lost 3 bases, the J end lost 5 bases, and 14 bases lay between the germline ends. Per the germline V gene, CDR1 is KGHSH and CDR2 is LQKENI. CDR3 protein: CASSPDGGGNNSPLHF. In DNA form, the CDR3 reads TGTGCCAGCTCACCTGACGGAGGCGGCAATAATTCACCCCTCCACTTT.

CDR3 amino acids: CSAGDSSGYTF. The CDR3 DNA follows: TGCAGTGCTGGGGACAGTAGCGGCTACACCTTC. The chain carries TRBV20-1 and TRBJ1-2; 7 nucleotides match TRBD1. The CDR3 has 11 residues. V shed 5 bases and J 8 bases; nucleotides not matched to a gene: 5. Germline lookup yields CDR1 DFQATT and CDR2 SNEGSKA (reference sequence).

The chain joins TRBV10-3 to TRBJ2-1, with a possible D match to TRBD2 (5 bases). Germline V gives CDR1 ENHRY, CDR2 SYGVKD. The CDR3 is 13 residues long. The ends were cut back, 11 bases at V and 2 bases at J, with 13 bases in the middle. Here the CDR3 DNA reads TGTGCCGCAACCGGGGAAGCCTACAATGAGCAGTTCTTC. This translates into CAATGEAYNEQFF.

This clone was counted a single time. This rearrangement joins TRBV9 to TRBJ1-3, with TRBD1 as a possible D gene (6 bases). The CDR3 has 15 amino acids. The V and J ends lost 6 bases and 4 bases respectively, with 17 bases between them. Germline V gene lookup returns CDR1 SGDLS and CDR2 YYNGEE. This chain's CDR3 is CASTTHDRSGNTIYF. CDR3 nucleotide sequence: TGTGCCAGCACCACACACGACAGGTCCGGAAACACCATATATTTT.

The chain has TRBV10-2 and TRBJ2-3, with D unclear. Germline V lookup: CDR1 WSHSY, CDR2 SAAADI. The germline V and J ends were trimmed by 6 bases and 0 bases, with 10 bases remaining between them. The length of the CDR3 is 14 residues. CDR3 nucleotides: TGCGCCAGCAGAAGATACTCTAGCACAGATACGCAGTATTTT. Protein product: CASRRYSSTDTQYF.

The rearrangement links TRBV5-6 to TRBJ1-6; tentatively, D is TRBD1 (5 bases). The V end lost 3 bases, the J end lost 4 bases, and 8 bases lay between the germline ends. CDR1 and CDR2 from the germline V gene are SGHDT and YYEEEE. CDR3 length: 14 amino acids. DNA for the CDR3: TGTGCCAGCAGCTCAGGGTATTATAATTCACCCCTCCACTTT. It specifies CASSSGYYNSPLHF.

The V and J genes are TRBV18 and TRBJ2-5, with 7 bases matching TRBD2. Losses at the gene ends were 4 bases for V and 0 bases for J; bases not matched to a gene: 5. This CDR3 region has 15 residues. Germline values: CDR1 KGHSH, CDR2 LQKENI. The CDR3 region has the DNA TGTGCCAGCTCACTTCGACTAGCAGACCAAGAGACCCAGTACTTC. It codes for CASSLRLADQETQYF. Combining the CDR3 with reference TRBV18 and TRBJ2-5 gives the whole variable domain NAGVMQNPRHLVRRRGQEARLRCSPMKGHSHVYWYRQLPEEGLKFMVYLQKENIIDESGMPKERFSAEFPKEGPSILRIQQVVRGDSAAYFCASSLRLADQETQYFGPGTRLLVL.